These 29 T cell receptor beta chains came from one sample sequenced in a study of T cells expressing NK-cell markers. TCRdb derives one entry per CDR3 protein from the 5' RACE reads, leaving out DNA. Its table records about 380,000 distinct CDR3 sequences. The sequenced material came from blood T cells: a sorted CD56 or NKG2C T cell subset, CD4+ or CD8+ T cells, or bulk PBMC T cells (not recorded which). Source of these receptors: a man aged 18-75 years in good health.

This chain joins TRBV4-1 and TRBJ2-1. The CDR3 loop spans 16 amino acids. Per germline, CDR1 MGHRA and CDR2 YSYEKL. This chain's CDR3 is CASSQLDIINYNEQFF.

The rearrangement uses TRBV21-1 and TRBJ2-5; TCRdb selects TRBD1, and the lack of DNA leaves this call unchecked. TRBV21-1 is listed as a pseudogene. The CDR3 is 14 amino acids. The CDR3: CASSYPGNQETQYF.

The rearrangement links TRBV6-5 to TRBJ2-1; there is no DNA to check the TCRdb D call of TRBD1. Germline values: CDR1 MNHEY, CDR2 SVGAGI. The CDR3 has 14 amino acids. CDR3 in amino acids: CASSYPAGGREQFF.

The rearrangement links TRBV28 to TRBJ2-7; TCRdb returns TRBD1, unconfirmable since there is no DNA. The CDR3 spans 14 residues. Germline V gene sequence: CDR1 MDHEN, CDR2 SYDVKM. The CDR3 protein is CASTAGTGPHEQYF.

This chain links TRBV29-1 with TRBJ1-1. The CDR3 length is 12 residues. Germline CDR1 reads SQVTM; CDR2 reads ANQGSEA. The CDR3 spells CSVAGLNTEAFF.

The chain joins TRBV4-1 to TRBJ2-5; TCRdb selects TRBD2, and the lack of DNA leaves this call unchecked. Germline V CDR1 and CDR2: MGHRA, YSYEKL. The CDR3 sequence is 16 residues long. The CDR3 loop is CASSQPNKRGQETQYF.

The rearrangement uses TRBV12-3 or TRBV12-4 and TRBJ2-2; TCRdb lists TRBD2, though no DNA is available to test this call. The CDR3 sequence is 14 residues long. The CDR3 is CASRAPLAVGELFF.

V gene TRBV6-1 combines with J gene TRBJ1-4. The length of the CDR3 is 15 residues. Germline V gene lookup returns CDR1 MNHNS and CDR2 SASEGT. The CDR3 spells CASSEAEDFNEKLFF.

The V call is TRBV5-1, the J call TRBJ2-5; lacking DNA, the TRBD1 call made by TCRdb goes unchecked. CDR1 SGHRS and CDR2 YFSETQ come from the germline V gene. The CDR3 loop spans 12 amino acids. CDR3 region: CASIGLGETQYF.

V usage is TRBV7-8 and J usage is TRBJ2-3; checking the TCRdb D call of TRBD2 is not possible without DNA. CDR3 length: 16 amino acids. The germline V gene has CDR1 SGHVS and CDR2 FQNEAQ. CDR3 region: CASSPRVSGATDTQYF.

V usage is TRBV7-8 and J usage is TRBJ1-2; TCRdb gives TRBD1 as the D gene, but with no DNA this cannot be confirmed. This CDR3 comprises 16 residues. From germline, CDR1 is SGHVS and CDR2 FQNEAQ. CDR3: CASSFRTGVKRHGYTF.

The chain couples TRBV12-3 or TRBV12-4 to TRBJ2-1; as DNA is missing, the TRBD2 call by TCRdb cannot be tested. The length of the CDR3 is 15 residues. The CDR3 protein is CASSLAGAGGQEQFF.

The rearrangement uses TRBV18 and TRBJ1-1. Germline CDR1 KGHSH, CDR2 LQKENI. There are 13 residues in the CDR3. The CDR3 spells CASSLPGKAEAFF.

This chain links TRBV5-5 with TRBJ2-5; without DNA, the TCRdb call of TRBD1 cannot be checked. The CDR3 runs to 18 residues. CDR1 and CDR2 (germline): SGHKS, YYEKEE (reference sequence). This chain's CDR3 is CASSSTLTGTTYQETQYF. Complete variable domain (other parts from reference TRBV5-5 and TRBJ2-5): DAGVTQSPTHLIKTRGQQVTLRCSPISGHKSVSWYQQVLGQGPQFIFQYYEKEERGRGNFPDRFSARQFPNYSSELNVNALLLGDSALYLCASSSTLTGTTYQETQYFGPGTRLLVL.

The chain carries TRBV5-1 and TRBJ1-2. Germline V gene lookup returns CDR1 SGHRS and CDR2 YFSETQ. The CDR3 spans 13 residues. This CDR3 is CASSLTANYGYTF.

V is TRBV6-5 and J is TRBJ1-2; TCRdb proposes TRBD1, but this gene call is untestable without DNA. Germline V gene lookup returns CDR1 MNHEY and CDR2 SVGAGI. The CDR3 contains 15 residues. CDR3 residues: CASSYSNQGMGGYTF.

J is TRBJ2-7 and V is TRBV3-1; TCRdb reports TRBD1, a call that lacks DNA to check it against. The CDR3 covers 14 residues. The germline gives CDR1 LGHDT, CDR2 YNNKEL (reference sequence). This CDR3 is CASSTQGGAYEQYF.

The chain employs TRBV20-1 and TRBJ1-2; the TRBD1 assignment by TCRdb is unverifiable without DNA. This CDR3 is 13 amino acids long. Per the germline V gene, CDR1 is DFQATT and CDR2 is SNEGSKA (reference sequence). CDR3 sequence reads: CSAIPGGNYGYTF.

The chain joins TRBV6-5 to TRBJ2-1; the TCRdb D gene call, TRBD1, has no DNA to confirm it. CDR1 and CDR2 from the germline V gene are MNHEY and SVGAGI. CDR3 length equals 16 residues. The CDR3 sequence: CASSYSTRTGSPEQFF.

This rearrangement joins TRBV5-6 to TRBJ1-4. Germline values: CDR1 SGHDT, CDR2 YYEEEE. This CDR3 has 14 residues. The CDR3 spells CASSLKGSGEKLFF.

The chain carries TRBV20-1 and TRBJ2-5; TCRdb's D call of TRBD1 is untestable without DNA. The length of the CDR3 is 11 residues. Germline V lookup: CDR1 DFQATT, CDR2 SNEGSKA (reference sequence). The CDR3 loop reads CSARGDRVQYF.

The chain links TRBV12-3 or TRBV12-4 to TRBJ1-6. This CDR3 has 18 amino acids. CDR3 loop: CASSGAWARSSYNSPLHF.

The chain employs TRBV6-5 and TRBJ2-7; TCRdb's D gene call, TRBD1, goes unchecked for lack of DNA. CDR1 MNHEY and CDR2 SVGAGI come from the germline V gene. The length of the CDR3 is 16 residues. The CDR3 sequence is CASSYSRTGRSNEQYF.

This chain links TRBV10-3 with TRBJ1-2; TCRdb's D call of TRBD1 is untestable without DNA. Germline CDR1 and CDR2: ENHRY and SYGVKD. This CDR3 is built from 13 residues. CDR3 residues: CAIAWGGNYGYTF.

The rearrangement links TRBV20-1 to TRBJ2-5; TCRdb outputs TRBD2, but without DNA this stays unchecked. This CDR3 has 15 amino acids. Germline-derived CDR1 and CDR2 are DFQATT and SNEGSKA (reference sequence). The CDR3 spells CSASSSGRGQETQYF.

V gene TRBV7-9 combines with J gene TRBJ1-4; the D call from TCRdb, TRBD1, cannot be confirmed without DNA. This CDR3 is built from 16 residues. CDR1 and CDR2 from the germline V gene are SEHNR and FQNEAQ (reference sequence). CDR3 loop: CASSYYTGIQYEKLFF.

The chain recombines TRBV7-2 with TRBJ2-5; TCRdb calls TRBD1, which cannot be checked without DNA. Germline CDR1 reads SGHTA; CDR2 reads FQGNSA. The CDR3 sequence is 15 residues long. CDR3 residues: CASSPPPTGPATQYF.

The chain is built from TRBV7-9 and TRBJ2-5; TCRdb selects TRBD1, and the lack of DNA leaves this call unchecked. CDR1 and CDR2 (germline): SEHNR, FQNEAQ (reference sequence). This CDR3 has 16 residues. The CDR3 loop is CASPPRGDWGKETQYF. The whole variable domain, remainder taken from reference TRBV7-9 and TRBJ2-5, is DTGVSQNPRHKITKRGQNVTFRCDPISEHNRLYWYRQTLGQGPEFLTYFQNEAQLEKSRLLSDRFSAERPKGSFSTLEIQRTEQGDSAMYLCASPPRGDWGKETQYFGPGTRLLVL.

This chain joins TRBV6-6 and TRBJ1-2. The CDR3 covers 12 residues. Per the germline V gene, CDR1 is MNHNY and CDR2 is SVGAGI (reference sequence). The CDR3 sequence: CASSDRDFGYTF.